The 28 T cell receptor beta chains below come from one sample, sequenced in a study of blood T cell repertoires in COVID-19. Some clones are missing from TCRdb's copy, which holds only in-frame ones; the method was immunoSEQ multiplex PCR. The table lists about 270,000 clones, around 86% of them singletons. The sample was peripheral blood. The receptors shown here come from a middle-aged man with active or convalescent COVID-19.

CDR3 DNA: TGTGCCAGCAGCTTGGGCGGGCCAAGTCCAGATACGCAGTATTTT. Encoded protein: CASSLGGPSPDTQYF. The rearrangement links TRBV5-4 to TRBJ2-3; a weak D match, TRBD2 (5 bases). The V end was cut by 0 bases, the J end by 4 bases, with 12 bases between. The CDR3 length is 15 residues. Germline V gene data show CDR1 as SGHNT and CDR2 as YYREEE (reference sequence).

The CDR3 DNA follows: TGCAGCGTTGACACTCGCCTGGTTCAGTTCTTC. This sequence encodes CSVDTRLVQFF. This rearrangement joins TRBV29-1 to TRBJ2-1; D is unresolved. Germline V gene data show CDR1 as SQVTM and CDR2 as ANQGSEA. The CDR3 runs 11 residues. V dropped 3 bases and J dropped 13 bases, with 13 bases sitting between them.

V usage is TRBV11-2 and J usage is TRBJ2-7, with 7 bases that match TRBD1. V was clipped by 5 bases and J by 0 bases; unmatched bases: 10. Germline V gene sequence: CDR1 SGHAT, CDR2 FQNNGV. The CDR3 is 16 residues long. CDR3 bases: TGTGCCAGCAGCCTAGGGGGACAGACCTTCTCCTACGAGCAGTACTTC. Amino acid sequence: CASSLGGQTFSYEQYF.

The genes are TRBV6-6 and TRBJ2-1; perhaps TRBD2 as D (6 bases). V shed 2 bases and J shed 6 bases, with 14 bases lying between them. The CDR3 extends over 15 amino acids. Germline CDR1 is MNHNY and CDR2 is SVGAGI (reference sequence). The CDR3 DNA is TGTGCCAGCAGTTACCTAAGCGGGCCCCTCAATGAGCAGTTCTTC. This codes for CASSYLSGPLNEQFF.

This clone appeared many times. The chain recombines TRBV19 with TRBJ1-2, with D maybe TRBD1 (5 bases). CDR1 and CDR2 (germline): LNHDA, SQIVND (reference sequence). Trimming removed 10 bases at V and 8 bases at J, with 8 bases between. There are 9 residues in the CDR3. This CDR3 is CATGEGYTF. The CDR3 nucleotides are TGTGCCACGGGGGAGGGCTACACCTTC. Full variable domain (missing parts from reference TRBV19 and TRBJ1-2): DGGITQSPKYLFRKEGQNVTLSCEQNLNHDAMYWYRQDPGQGLRLIYYSQIVNDFQKGDIAEGYSVSREKKESFPLTVTSAQKNPTAFYLCATGEGYTFGSGTRLTVV.

This sequence joins TRBV28 and TRBJ1-4, with 8 nucleotides matching TRBD1. This CDR3 has 13 residues. Germline CDR1 reads MDHEN; CDR2 reads SYDVKM. J lost 8 bases, V lost 9 bases, and 8 bases had no gene match. CDR3 DNA: TGTGCCAGTGGACAGGGATCGGGGGAAAAACTGTTTTTT. Translation: CASGQGSGEKLFF.

This clone appeared a single time. Other DNA sequences in the sample encode the same CDR3. This sequence joins TRBV19 and TRBJ1-5; weak D call: TRBD1 (6 bases). Germline V gene lookup returns CDR1 LNHDA and CDR2 SQIVND (reference sequence). V lost 3 bases and J 5 bases, leaving 8 bases between the germline ends. The CDR3 is 13 amino acids. CDR3 protein: CASSMDRDQPQHF. CDR3 bases: TGTGCCAGTAGTATGGACAGAGATCAGCCCCAGCATTTT.

This sequence joins TRBV9 and TRBJ2-2, with TRBD1 matching over 7 bases. V gave up 4 bases and J gave up 0 bases; unmatched junction bases: 6. The CDR3 length is 16 residues. Germline values: CDR1 SGDLS, CDR2 YYNGEE. CDR3: CASSQRDRANTGELFF. CDR3 DNA: TGTGCCAGCAGCCAACGGGACAGAGCGAACACCGGGGAGCTGTTTTTT.

This CDR3 reads CASSPPGPPDLASPGGNQPQHF. CDR3 DNA sequence: TGCGCCAGCAGCCCCCCGGGCCCGCCGGACCTCGCCTCTCCGGGAGGCAATCAGCCCCAGCATTTT. V and J are TRBV5-1 and TRBJ1-5; D gene uncertain. The V gene lost 4 bases and the J gene lost 2 bases, with 34 bases spanning the gap. The germline CDR1 and CDR2 sequences are SGHRS and YFSETQ. This CDR3 is 22 amino acids long.

This chain links TRBV29-1 with TRBJ2-2; D ambiguous. The CDR3 runs 11 residues. Germline loops: CDR1 SQVTM, CDR2 ANQGSEA. Trimming took off 5 bases at V and 6 bases at J, with 7 bases between the two ends. The CDR3 sequence is CSVNRAGELFF. The CDR3, as DNA: TGCAGCGTTAACCGGGCCGGGGAGCTGTTTTTT.

J is TRBJ2-5 and V is TRBV27; 10 nucleotides match TRBD1. Germline lookup yields CDR1 MNHEY and CDR2 SMNVEV (reference sequence). J lost 3 bases, V lost 5 bases, and 3 bases had no gene match. This CDR3 is 14 amino acids long. The CDR3 sequence: CASSPDRGEETQYF. The DNA of the CDR3 is TGTGCCAGCAGTCCGGACAGGGGGGAAGAGACCCAGTACTTC.

The chain carries TRBV7-6 and TRBJ2-3, with a tentative D call TRBD1 (6 bases). The CDR3 covers 14 residues. Germline values: CDR1 SGHVS, CDR2 FNYEAQ. Between the trimmed V and J ends, which lost 5 bases and 6 bases, there was a span of 15 bases. The CDR3 is CASSRGTSTDTQYF. CDR3 nucleotide sequence: TGTGCCAGCAGCAGAGGGACATCAACGGATACGCAGTATTTT.

V usage is TRBV7-3 and J usage is TRBJ2-7; 9 positions agree with TRBD1. CDR1 SGHTA and CDR2 FQGTGA come from the germline V gene. V trimming: 5 bases; J trimming: 3 bases; junction bases outside the gene matches: 14. The CDR3 sequence is 17 residues long. DNA of the CDR3: TGTGCCAGCAGCCCAGGGGGTTTGGGACAGGGATACTACGAGCAGTACTTC. This encodes CASSPGGLGQGYYEQYF.

The rearrangement links TRBV2 to TRBJ2-3; tentatively, D is TRBD1 (6 bases). V gave up 6 bases and J gave up 1 base, with 14 bases separating them. The CDR3 covers 15 residues. CDR1 SNHLY and CDR2 FYNNEI come from the germline V gene. CDR3 nucleotides: TGTGCCAGCAGGTCGACAGGCGCCGGCACAGATACGCAGTATTTT. It encodes CASRSTGAGTDTQYF.

The chain combines TRBV27 with TRBJ2-4, with TRBD2 as a possible D gene (7 bases). Germline CDR1 MNHEY, CDR2 SMNVEV (reference sequence). The ends were cut back, 4 bases at V and 5 bases at J, with 9 bases in the middle. The CDR3 is 13 amino acids. In nucleotides, the CDR3 is TGTGCCAGCAGTTGGGGGGGGCAAAACATTCAGTACTTC. Translation: CASSWGGQNIQYF.

In regard to this clone: Other DNA sequences in the same sample also yield this CDR3. V and J are TRBV5-1 and TRBJ1-5; 7 positions agree with TRBD1. Germline V gene data show CDR1 as SGHRS and CDR2 as YFSETQ. Trimming cost V 2 bases and J 4 bases; bases outside gene matches: 3. The CDR3 is made up of 14 amino acids. The CDR3, as DNA: TGCGCCAGCAGCTTTGGGACAGAAAATCAGCCCCAGCATTTT. Translating it yields CASSFGTENQPQHF.

This rearrangement joins TRBV3-1 (or the pseudogene TRBV3-2) to TRBJ2-3; D remains ambiguous. V was shortened by 1 base and J by 7 bases, with 3 bases between the two germline ends. Germline V gives CDR1 LGHDT, CDR2 YNNKEL (reference sequence). The CDR3 has 11 amino acids. CDR3 amino acids: CASSQVNTQYF. Written as DNA, the CDR3 is TGTGCCAGCAGCCAAGTTAATACGCAGTATTTT.

Worth noting for this clone: The same CDR3 is also encoded by other DNA sequences in this sample. CDR3 in amino acids: CASSLGQSNTEAFF. The CDR3 region has the DNA TGTGCCAGCAGCTTAGGTCAGTCGAACACTGAAGCTTTCTTT. The chain combines TRBV7-9 with TRBJ1-1; D remains ambiguous. CDR3 length: 14 amino acids. Per germline, CDR1 SEHNR and CDR2 FQNEAQ (reference sequence). V gave up 1 base and J gave up 1 base, with 7 bases separating them.

V usage is TRBV5-1 and J usage is TRBJ2-7, with TRBD1 matching 7 bases. The CDR3 covers 13 residues. Germline V lookup: CDR1 SGHRS, CDR2 YFSETQ. The V gene end was trimmed by 4 bases and the J gene end by 4 bases; junction bases not matched to a gene: 5. The CDR3, as DNA: TGCGCCAGCAGCCCGCAGACAGGGTACGAGCAGTACTTC. It translates to CASSPQTGYEQYF.

The gene calls are TRBV30 and TRBJ1-6, with D perhaps TRBD1 (5 bases). V shed 2 bases and J shed 1 base, with 12 bases lying between them. This CDR3 is built from 16 residues. Germline CDR1 GTSNPN, CDR2 SVGIG (reference sequence). CDR3 sequence: CAWSSRERSYNSPLHF. The CDR3 nucleotides are TGTGCCTGGAGTTCCAGGGAAAGGTCCTATAATTCACCCCTCCACTTT.

This clone was found a few times. This chain joins TRBV7-3 and TRBJ1-1; 12 positions agree with TRBD1. Germline assignment: CDR1 SGHTA and CDR2 FQGTGA. The CDR3 spans 16 residues. With 6 bases clipped from V and 7 bases from J, the junction kept 12 bases outside the gene matches. CDR3: CASRLTGTGGAGEAFF. The CDR3 DNA reads as TGTGCCAGCAGACTTACCGGGACAGGGGGCGCGGGTGAAGCTTTCTTT.

The rearrangement uses TRBV4-1 and TRBJ2-5; D not certain. V lost 5 bases, J lost 1 base, and 11 bases lay in between. Germline V lookup: CDR1 MGHRA, CDR2 YSYEKL. This CDR3 is built from 14 residues. For the CDR3, the DNA is TGCGCCAGCAGCTATCTAAGTTCCCAAGAGACCCAGTACTTC. Protein: CASSYLSSQETQYF.

V and J are TRBV6-2 or TRBV6-3 and TRBJ2-7; 12 bases are a match to TRBD2. V shed 4 bases and J 0 bases; nucleotides not matched to a gene: 1. The CDR3 runs to 15 residues. Germline CDR1 reads MNHEY; CDR2 reads SVGEGT. This CDR3 is CASSSSGGASYEQYF. The CDR3 nucleotides read TGTGCCAGCAGTTCTAGCGGGGGGGCCTCCTACGAGCAGTACTTC.

The chain combines TRBV2 with TRBJ2-1, with 8 bases identical to TRBD1. This CDR3 comprises 15 residues. Per the germline V gene, CDR1 is SNHLY and CDR2 is FYNNEI. The V and J ends lost 6 bases and 8 bases, in that order; junction bases with no gene match: 12. CDR3 in amino acids: CASSALRAGGYEQFF. The CDR3 DNA is TGTGCCAGCAGCGCCTTACGGGCAGGGGGCTATGAGCAGTTCTTC. The whole variable domain, remainder taken from reference TRBV2 and TRBJ2-1, is EPEVTQTPSHQVTQMGQEVILRCVPISNHLYFYWYRQILGQKVEFLVSFYNNEISEKSEIFDDQFSVERPDGSNFTLKIRSTKLEDSAMYFCASSALRAGGYEQFFGPGTRLTVL.

The chain is built from TRBV6-5 and TRBJ2-3; no clear D. V lost 8 bases, J lost 6 bases, and 9 bases lay in between. Germline-derived CDR1 and CDR2 are MNHEY and SVGAGI. The CDR3 spans 11 residues. CDR3 DNA sequence: TGTGCCAGCGAGAACGGGGATACGCAGTATTTT. The encoded protein is CASENGDTQYF.

The chain recombines TRBV6-5 with TRBJ2-7, with a weak D call TRBD1 (6 bases). The CDR3 extends over 13 amino acids. The germline V gene has CDR1 MNHEY and CDR2 SVGAGI. V dropped 0 bases and J dropped 5 bases, with 8 bases sitting between them. CDR3 in DNA: TGTGCCAGCAGTTACTCATACAGGGACGAGCAGTACTTC. Protein product: CASSYSYRDEQYF.

This chain connects TRBV4-1 to TRBJ1-5, with TRBD1 identical over 10 bases. CDR1 and CDR2 (germline): MGHRA, YSYEKL. CDR3 size: 16 residues. After removal of 0 bases from V and 5 bases from J, the junction contained 4 bases not matched to a gene. CDR3 protein: CASSQDAGQGHQPQHF. As DNA, the CDR3 is TGCGCCAGCAGCCAAGACGCGGGACAGGGGCATCAGCCCCAGCATTTT.

The rearrangement links TRBV3-1 (or the pseudogene TRBV3-2) to TRBJ2-1; 14 positions match TRBD2. The germline gives CDR1 LGHDT, CDR2 YNNKEL (reference sequence). The CDR3 length is 19 residues. After removal of 3 bases from V and 7 bases from J, the junction contained 14 bases not matched to a gene. CDR3 protein: CASSQLSGLAGALVNEQFF. The DNA of the CDR3 is TGTGCCAGCAGCCAGTTATCGGGACTAGCGGGAGCCTTGGTAAATGAGCAGTTCTTC.